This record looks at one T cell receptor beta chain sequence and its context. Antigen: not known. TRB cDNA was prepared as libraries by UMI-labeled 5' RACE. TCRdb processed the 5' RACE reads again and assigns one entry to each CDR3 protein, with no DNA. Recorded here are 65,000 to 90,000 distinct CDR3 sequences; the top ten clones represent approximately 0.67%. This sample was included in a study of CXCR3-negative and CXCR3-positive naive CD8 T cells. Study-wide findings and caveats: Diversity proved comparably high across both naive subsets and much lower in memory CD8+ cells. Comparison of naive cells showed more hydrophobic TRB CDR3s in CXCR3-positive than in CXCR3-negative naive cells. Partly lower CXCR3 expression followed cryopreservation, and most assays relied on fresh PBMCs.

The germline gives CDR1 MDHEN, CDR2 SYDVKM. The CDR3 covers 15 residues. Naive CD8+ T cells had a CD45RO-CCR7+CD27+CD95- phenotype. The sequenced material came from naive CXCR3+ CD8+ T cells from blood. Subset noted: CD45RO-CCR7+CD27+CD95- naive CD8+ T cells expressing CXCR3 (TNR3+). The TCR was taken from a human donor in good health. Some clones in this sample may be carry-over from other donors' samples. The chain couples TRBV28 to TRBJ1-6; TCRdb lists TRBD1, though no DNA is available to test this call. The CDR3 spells CASTPYPEHRSPLHF.